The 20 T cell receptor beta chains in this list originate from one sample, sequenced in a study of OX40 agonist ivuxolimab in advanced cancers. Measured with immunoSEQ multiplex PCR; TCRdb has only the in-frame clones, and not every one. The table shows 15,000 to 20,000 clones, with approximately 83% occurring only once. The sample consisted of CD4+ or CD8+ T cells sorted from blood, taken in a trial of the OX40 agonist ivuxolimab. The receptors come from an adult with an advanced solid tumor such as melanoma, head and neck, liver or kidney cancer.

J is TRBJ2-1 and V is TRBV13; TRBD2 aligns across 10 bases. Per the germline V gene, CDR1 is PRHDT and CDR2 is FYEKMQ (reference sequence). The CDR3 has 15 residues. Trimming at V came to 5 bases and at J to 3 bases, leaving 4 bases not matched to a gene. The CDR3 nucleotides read TGTGCCAGCAGCCCCCGGACTAGCGGCTACAATGAGCAGTTCTTC. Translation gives CASSPRTSGYNEQFF.

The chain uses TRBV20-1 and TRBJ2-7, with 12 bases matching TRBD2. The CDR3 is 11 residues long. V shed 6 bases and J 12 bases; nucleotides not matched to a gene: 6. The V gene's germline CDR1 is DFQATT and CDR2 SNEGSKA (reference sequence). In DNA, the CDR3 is TGCAGTGCACCCGGACTAGCGGGATTGTACTTC. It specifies CSAPGLAGLYF.

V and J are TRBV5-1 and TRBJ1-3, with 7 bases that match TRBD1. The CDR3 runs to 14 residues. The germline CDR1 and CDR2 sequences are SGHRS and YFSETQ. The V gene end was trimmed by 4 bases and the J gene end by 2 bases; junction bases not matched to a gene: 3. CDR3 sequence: CASSKGTAGNTIYF. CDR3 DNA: TGCGCCAGCAGCAAGGGGACAGCTGGAAACACCATATATTTT. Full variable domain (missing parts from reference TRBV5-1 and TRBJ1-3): KAGVTQTPRYLIKTRGQQVTLSCSPISGHRSVSWYQQTPGQGLQFLFEYFSETQRNKGNFPGRFSGRQFSNSRSEMNVSTLELGDSALYLCASSKGTAGNTIYFGEGSWLTVV.

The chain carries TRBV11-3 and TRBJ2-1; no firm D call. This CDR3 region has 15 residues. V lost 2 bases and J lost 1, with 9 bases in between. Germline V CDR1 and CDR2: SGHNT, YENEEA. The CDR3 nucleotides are TGTGCCAGCAGCTTATTTCCCAGTTCCTACAATGAGCAGTTCTTC. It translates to CASSLFPSSYNEQFF.

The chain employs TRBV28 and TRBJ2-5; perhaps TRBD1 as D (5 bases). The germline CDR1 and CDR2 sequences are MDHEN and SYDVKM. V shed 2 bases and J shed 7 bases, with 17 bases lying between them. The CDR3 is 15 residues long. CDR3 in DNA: TGTGCCAGCAGTTTAGGGGCCACAGCGATGGGGACCCAGTACTTC. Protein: CASSLGATAMGTQYF.

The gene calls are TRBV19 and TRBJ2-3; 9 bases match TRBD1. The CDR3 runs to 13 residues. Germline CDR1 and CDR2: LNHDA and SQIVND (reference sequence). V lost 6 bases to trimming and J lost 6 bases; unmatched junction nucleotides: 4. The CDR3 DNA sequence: TGTGCCAGTAGGAACAGGGGGCACGATACGCAGTATTTT. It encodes CASRNRGHDTQYF.

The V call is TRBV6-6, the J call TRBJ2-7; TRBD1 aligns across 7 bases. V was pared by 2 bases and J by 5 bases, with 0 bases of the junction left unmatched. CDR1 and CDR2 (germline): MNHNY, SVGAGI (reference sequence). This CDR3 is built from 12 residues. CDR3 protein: CASSYTGDEQYF. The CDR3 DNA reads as TGTGCCAGCAGTTACACAGGGGACGAGCAGTACTTC.

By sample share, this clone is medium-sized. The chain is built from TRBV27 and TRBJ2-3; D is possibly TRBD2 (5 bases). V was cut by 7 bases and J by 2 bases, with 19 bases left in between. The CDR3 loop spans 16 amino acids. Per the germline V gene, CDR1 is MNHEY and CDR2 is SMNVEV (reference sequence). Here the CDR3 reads CASTTLGKGLTDTQYF. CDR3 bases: TGTGCCAGCACCACTCTCGGGAAAGGTCTCACAGATACGCAGTATTTT.

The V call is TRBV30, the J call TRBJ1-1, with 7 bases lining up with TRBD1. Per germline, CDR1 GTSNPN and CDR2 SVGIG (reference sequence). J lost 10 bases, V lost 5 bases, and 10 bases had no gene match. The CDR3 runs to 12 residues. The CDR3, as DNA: TGTGCCTGGGAACAGGGGAGACTCGGAGCTTTCTTT. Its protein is CAWEQGRLGAFF.

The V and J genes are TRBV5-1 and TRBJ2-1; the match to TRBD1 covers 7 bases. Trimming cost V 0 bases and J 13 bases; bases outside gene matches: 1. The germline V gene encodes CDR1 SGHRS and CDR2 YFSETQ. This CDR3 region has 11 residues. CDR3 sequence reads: CASSLGDRQFF. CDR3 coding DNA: TGCGCCAGCAGCTTGGGGGACAGACAGTTCTTC.

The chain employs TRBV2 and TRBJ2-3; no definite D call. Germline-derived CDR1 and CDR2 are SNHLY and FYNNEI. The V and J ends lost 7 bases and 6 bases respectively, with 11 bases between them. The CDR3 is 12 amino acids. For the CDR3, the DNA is TGTGCCAGCATCAGACCACGGGATACGCAGTATTTT. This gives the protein CASIRPRDTQYF.

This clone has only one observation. The CDR3 coding sequence is TGTGCTAGTGGTTTTCGGGACAGGGGTTTATGGGGAAACACCATATATTTT. Its translation is CASGFRDRGLWGNTIYF. The chain recombines TRBV12-5 with TRBJ1-3; 10 nucleotides agree with TRBD1. CDR1 is LGHNT and CDR2 is FRNRAP in the germline V gene. The CDR3 is made up of 17 amino acids. The junction had 9 bases not matched to a gene; V was cut back by 3 bases and J by 4 bases.

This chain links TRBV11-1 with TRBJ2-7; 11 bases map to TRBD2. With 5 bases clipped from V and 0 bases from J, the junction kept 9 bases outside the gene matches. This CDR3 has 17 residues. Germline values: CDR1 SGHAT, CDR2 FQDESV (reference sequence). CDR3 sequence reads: CASSRPGLAASSYEQYF. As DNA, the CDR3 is TGTGCCAGCAGCCGACCGGGACTAGCGGCCAGCTCCTACGAGCAGTACTTC.

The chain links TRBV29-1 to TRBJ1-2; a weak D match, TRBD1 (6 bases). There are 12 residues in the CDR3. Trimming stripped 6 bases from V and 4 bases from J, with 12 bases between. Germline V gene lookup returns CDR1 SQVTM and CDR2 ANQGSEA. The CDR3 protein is CSVLGGGYGYTF. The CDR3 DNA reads TGCAGCGTATTAGGAGGGGGCTATGGCTACACCTTC.

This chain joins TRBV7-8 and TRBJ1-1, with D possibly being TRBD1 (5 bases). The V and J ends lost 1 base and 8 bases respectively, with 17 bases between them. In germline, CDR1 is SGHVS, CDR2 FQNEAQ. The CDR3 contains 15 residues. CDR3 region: CASSLETSDTLEAFF. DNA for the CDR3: TGTGCCAGCAGCTTAGAAACATCGGACACCCTAGAAGCTTTCTTT. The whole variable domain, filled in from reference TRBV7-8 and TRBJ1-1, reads GAGVSQSPRYKVAKRGQDVALRCDPISGHVSLFWYQQALGQGPEFLTYFQNEAQLDKSGLPSDRFFAERPEGSVSTLKIQRTQQEDSAVYLCASSLETSDTLEAFFGQGTRLTVV.

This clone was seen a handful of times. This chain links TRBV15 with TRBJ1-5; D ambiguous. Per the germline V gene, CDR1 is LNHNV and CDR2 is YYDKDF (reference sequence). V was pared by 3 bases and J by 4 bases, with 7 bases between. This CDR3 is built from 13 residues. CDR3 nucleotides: TGTGCCACCAGCAGCGAACAGAATCAGCCCCAGCATTTT. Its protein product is CATSSEQNQPQHF. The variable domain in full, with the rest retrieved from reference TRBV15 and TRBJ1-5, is DAMVIQNPRYQVTQFGKPVTLSCSQTLNHNVMYWYQQKSSQAPKLLFHYYDKDFNNEADTPDNFQSRRPNTSFCFLDIRSPGLGDTAMYLCATSSEQNQPQHFGDGTRLSIL.

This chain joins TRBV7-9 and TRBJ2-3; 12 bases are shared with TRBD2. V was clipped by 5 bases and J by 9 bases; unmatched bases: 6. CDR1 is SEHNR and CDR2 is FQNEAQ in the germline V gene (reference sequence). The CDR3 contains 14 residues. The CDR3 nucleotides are TGTGCCAGCAGCGAACTAGCGGGGGGAAAAACGCAGTATTTT. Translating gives CASSELAGGKTQYF.

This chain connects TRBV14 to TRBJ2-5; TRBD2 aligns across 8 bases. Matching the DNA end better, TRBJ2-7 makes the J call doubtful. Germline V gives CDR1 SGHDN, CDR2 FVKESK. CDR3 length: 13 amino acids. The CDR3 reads CASSTGGSYEQYF. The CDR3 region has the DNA TGTGCCAGCAGCACGGGAGGGTCCTACGAGCAGTACTTC.

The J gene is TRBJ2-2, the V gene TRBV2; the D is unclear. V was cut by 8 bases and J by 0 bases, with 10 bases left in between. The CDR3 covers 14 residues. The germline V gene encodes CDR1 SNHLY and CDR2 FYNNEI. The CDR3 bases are TGTGCCAGCGTTCAAGCGTCGAACACCGGGGAGCTGTTTTTT. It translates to CASVQASNTGELFF. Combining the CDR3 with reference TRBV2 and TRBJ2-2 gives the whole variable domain EPEVTQTPSHQVTQMGQEVILRCVPISNHLYFYWYRQILGQKVEFLVSFYNNEISEKSEIFDDQFSVERPDGSNFTLKIRSTKLEDSAMYFCASVQASNTGELFFGEGSRLTVL.

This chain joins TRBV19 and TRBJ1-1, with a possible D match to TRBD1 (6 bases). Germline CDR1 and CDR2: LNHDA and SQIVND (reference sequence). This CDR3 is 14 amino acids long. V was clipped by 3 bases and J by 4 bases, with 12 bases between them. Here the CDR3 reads CASSIEGGGTEAFF. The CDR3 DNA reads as TGTGCCAGTAGTATCGAGGGGGGAGGCACTGAAGCTTTCTTT.